What follows are 3 T cell receptor beta chains derived from one specimen sequenced in a study of blood T cell repertoires in COVID-19. The protocol was immunoSEQ multiplex PCR, while the TCRdb copy is restricted to in-frame clones and leaves out a portion. Of hundreds of thousands of clones listed, around 87% are singletons. The sequenced sample consisted of peripheral blood. These receptors all come from a man in his sixties or seventies with acute or convalescent COVID-19.

As DNA, the CDR3 is TGTGCCAGCATGGGCAGTACTAATGAAAAACTGTTTTTT. Its translation is CASMGSTNEKLFF. The V call is TRBV6-5, the J call TRBJ1-4, with no clear D. CDR3 size: 13 residues. Trimming cost V 7 bases and J 2 bases, with 8 bases left between them. CDR1 and CDR2 from the germline V gene are MNHEY and SVGAGI.

V usage is TRBV4-3 and J usage is TRBJ2-7, with 7 bases that match TRBD2. This CDR3 is built from 14 residues. With 3 bases clipped from V and 2 bases from J, the junction kept 4 bases outside the gene matches. CDR1 LGHNA and CDR2 YSLEER come from the germline V gene. The CDR3 here is CASSHTSVPYEQYF. In nucleotides, the CDR3 is TGCGCCAGCAGCCACACTAGCGTACCCTACGAGCAGTACTTC.

The chain combines TRBV6-2 or TRBV6-3 with TRBJ2-2; 8 positions match TRBD2. After removal of 4 bases from V and 0 bases from J, the junction contained 7 bases not matched to a gene. The CDR3 runs to 17 residues. Germline CDR1 and CDR2: MNHEY and SVGEGT. CDR3 nucleotide sequence: TGTGCCAGCAGTTTTACGGGGGGGTTTCCGAACACCGGGGAGCTGTTTTTT. Protein sequence: CASSFTGGFPNTGELFF.